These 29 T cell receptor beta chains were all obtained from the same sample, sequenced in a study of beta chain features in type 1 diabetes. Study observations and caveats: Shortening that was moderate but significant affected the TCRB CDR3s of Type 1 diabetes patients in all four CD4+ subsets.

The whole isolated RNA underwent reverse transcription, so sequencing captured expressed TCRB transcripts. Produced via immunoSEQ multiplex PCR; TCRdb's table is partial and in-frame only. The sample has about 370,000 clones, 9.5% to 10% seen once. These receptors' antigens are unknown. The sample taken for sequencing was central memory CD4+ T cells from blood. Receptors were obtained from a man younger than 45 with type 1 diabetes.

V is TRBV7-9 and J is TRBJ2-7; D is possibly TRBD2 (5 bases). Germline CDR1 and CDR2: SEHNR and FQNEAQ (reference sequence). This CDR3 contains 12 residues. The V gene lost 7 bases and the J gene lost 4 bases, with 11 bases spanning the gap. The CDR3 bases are TGTGCCAGCATCGGAGGAACGTACGAGCAGTACTTC. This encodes CASIGGTYEQYF.

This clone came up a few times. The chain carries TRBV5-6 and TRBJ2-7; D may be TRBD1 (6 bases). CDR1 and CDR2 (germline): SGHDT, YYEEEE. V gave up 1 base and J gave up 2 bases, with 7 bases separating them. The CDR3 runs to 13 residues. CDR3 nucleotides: TGTGCCAGCAGCTTGCAGGGGCCCTACGAGCAGTACTTC. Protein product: CASSLQGPYEQYF.

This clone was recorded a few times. The CDR3: CASREFASTTGELFF. CDR3 nucleotide sequence: TGTGCCAGCAGGGAATTTGCATCTACGACCGGGGAGCTGTTTTTT. The genes are TRBV7-8 and TRBJ2-2; D is uncertain. CDR3 length: 15 amino acids. Per the germline V gene, CDR1 is SGHVS and CDR2 is FQNEAQ. Trimming took off 6 bases at V and 5 bases at J, with 16 bases between the two ends.

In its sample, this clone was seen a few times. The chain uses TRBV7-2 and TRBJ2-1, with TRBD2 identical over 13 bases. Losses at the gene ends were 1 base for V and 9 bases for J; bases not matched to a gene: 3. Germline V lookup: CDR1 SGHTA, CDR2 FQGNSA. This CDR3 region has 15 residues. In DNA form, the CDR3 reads TGTGCCAGCAGCTTAGGACTAGCGGGAGGAGGTGAGCAGTTCTTC. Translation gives CASSLGLAGGGEQFF.

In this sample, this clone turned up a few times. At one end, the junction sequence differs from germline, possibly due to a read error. The CDR3, as DNA: TGTGCCAGCAGTTACCCGGGGACCTTCACAGTTACGCAGTATTTT. This encodes CASSYPGTFTVTQYF. The chain carries TRBV2 and TRBJ2-3; either TRBD1 or TRBD2 may supply D (5 bases each). The length of the CDR3 is 15 residues. Germline V CDR1 and CDR2: SNHLY, FYNNEI.

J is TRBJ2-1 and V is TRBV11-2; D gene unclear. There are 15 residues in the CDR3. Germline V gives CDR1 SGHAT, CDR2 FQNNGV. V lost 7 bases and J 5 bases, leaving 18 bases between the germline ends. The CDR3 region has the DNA TGTGCCAGCAATCGGTGGGGTAGTAGAAACAATGAGCAGTTCTTC. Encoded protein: CASNRWGSRNNEQFF. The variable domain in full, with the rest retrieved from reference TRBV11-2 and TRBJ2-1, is EAGVAQSPRYKIIEKRQSVAFWCNPISGHATLYWYQQILGQGPKLLIQFQNNGVVDDSQLPKDRFSAERLKGVDSTLKIQPAKLEDSAVYLCASNRWGSRNNEQFFGPGTRLTVL.

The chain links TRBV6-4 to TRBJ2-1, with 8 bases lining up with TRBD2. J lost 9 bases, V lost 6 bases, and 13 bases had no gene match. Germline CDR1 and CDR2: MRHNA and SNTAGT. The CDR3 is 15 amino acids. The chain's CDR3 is CASRPVAGSLTEQFF. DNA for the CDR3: TGTGCCAGCAGGCCAGTAGCGGGAAGCCTCACTGAGCAGTTCTTC.

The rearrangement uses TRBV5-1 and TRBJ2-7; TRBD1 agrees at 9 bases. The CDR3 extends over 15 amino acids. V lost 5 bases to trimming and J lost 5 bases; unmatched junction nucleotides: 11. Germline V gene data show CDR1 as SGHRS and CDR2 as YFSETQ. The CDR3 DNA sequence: TGCGCCAGCAGTCGCTCCGGGACAGGGTCCGACGAGCAGTACTTC. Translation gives CASSRSGTGSDEQYF. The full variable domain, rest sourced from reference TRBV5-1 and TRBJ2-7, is KAGVTQTPRYLIKTRGQQVTLSCSPISGHRSVSWYQQTPGQGLQFLFEYFSETQRNKGNFPGRFSGRQFSNSRSEMNVSTLELGDSALYLCASSRSGTGSDEQYFGPGTRLTVT.

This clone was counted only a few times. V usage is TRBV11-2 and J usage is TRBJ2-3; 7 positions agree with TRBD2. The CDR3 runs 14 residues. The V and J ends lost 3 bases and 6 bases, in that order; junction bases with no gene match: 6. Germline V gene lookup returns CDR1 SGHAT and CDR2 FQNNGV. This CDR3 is CASSLAGVSDTQYF. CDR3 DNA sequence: TGTGCCAGCAGCTTGGCGGGAGTCAGTGATACGCAGTATTTT.

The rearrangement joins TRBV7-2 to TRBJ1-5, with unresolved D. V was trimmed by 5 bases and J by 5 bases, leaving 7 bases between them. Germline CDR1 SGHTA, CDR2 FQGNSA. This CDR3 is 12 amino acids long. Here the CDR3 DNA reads TGTGCCAGCAGCCGACCGGATCAGCCCCAGCATTTT. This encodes CASSRPDQPQHF.

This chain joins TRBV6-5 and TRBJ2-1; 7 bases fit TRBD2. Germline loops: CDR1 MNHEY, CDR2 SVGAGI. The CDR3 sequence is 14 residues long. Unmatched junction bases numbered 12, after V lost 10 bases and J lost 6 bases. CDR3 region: CATALATSGNEQFF. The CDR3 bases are TGTGCCACGGCACTAGCGACCTCAGGCAATGAGCAGTTCTTC.

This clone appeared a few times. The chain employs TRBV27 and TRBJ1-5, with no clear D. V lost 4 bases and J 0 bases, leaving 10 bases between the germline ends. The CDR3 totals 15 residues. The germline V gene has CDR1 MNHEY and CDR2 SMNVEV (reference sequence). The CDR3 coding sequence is TGTGCCAGCAGTTATGGGTTTCCTAGCAATCAGCCCCAGCATTTT. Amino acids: CASSYGFPSNQPQHF.

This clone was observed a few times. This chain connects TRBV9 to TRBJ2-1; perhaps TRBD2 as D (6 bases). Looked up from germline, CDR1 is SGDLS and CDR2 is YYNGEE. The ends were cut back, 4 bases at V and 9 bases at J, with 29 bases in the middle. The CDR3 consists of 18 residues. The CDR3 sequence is CASSPRDGREGFRGEQFF. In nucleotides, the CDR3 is TGTGCCAGCAGCCCACGCGACGGGCGGGAAGGCTTCCGGGGTGAGCAGTTCTTC.

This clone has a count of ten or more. The CDR3 loop is CASSRAGLGPYNEQFF. The CDR3 DNA follows: TGTGCCAGCAGCCGGGCCGGCCTTGGGCCTTACAATGAGCAGTTCTTC. The J gene is TRBJ2-1, the V gene TRBV7-9; D remains unclear. This CDR3 is built from 16 residues. V lost 5 bases, J lost 4 bases, and 18 bases lay in between. The germline V gene has CDR1 SEHNR and CDR2 FQNEAQ (reference sequence). The full variable domain, with the rest looked up from reference TRBV7-9 and TRBJ2-1, is DTGVSQNPRHKITKRGQNVTFRCDPISEHNRLYWYRQTLGQGPEFLTYFQNEAQLEKSRLLSDRFSAERPKGSFSTLEIQRTEQGDSAMYLCASSRAGLGPYNEQFFGPGTRLTVL.

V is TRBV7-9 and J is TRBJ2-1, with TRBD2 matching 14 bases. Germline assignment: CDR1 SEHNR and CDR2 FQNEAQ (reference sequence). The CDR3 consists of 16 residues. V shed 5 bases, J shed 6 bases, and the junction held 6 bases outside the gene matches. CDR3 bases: TGTGCCAGCAGCAAAGGGACTAGCGGGAGACTCAATGAGCAGTTCTTC. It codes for CASSKGTSGRLNEQFF.

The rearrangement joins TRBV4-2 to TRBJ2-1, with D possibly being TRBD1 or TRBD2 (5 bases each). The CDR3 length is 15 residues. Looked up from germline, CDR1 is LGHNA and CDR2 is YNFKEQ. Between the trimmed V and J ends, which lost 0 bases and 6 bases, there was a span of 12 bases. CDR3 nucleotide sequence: TGTGCCAGCAGCCAAGATTATGAGGGGCCCAATGAGCAGTTCTTC. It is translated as CASSQDYEGPNEQFF.

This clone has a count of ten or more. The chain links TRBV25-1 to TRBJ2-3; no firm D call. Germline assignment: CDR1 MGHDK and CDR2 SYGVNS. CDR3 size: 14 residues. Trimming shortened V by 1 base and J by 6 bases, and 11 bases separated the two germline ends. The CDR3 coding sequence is TGTGCCAGCAGTGAATCATCTTCCTCGGATACGCAGTATTTT. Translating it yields CASSESSSSDTQYF.

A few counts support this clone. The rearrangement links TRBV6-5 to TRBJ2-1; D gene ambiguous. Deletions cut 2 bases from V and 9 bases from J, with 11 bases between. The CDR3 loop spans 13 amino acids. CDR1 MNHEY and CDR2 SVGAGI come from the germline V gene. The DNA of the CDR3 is TGTGCCAGCAGTTACAGGGATCGAAGTGAGCAGTTCTTC. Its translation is CASSYRDRSEQFF.

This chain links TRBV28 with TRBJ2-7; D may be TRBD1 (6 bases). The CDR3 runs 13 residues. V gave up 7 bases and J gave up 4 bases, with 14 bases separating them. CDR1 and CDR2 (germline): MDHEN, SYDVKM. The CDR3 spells CASKAQGWYEQYF. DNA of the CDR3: TGTGCCAGCAAGGCCCAGGGGTGGTACGAGCAGTACTTC.

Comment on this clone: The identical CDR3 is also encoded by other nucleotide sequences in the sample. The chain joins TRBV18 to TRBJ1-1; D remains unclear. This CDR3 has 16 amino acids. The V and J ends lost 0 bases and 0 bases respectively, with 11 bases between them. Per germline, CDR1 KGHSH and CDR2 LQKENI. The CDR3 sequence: CASSPPGGPMNTEAFF. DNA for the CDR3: TGTGCCAGCTCACCACCGGGAGGGCCCATGAACACTGAAGCTTTCTTT.

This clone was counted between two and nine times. CDR3: CASSLVTANQPQHF. CDR3 in DNA: TGTGCCAGCAGCTTGGTGACAGCCAATCAGCCCCAGCATTTT. J is TRBJ1-5 and V is TRBV5-6, with D tentatively TRBD1 (5 bases). The CDR3 runs to 14 residues. Deletions cut 0 bases from V and 3 bases from J, with 7 bases between. Germline CDR1 and CDR2: SGHDT and YYEEEE.

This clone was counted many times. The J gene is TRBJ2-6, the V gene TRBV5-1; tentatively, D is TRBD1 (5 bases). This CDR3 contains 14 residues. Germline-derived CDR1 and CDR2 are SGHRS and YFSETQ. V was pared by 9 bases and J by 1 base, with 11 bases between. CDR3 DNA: TGCGCCACCACGACAGCGTCTGGGGCCAACGTCCTGACTTTC. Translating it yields CATTTASGANVLTF.

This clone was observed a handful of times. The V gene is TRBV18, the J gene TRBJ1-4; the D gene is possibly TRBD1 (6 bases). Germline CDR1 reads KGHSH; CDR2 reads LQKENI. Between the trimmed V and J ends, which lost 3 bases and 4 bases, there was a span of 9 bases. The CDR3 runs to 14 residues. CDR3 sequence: CASSPQGNNEKLFF. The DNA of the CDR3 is TGTGCCAGCTCACCGCAGGGGAATAATGAAAAACTGTTTTTT.

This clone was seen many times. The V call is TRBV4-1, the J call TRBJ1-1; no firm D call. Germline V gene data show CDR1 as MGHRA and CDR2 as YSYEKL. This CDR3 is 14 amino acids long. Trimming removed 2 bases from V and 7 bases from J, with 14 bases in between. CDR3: CASSQPDGTYEAFF. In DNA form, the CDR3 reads TGCGCCAGCAGCCAACCGGACGGAACCTATGAAGCTTTCTTT.

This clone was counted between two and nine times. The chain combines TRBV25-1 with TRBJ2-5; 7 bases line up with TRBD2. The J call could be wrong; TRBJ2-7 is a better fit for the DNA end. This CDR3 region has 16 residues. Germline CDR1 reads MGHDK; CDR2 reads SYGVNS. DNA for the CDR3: TGTGCCAGCAGTGAAATACTGGCGGGAGCTGTCTACGAGCAGTACTTC. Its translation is CASSEILAGAVYEQYF.

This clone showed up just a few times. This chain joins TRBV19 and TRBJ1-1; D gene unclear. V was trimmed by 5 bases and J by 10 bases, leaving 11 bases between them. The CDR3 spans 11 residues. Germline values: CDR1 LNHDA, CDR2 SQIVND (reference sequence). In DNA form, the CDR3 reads TGTGCCAGTAGTCTACGGTTCGGAGCTTTCTTT. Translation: CASSLRFGAFF.

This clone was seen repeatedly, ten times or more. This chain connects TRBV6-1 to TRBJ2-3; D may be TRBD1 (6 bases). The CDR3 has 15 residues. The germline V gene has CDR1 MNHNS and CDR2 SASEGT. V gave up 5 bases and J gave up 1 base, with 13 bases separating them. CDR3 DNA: TGTGCCAGCAGTAAGCAGGGGATACGCACAGATACGCAGTATTTT. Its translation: CASSKQGIRTDTQYF.

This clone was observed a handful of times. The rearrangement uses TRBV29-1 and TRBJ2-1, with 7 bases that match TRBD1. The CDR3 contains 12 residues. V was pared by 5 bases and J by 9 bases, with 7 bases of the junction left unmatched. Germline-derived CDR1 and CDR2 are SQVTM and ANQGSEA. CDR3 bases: TGCAGCGTTTCACAGGGGAGCGGTGAGCAGTTCTTC. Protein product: CSVSQGSGEQFF.

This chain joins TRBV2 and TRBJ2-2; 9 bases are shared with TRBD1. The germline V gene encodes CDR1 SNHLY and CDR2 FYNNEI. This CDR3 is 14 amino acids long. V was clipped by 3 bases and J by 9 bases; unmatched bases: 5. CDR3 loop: CASSDYRGQRELFF. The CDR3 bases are TGTGCCAGCAGTGATTACAGGGGGCAAAGGGAGCTGTTTTTT.